These 20 T cell receptor beta chains were sequenced from one sample in a study of T cells in Graves' hyperthyroidism and ophthalmopathy (dated by TCRdb to the late 2010s). Libraries were made using multiplex PCR. Sequencing was performed on an Illumina HiSeq 2000. TCR beta CDR3 regions were amplified from RNA transcripts. For the first round of RT-PCR on the TCR CDR3, the HTBI primer set was used together with the Qiagen OneStep RT-PCR kit. TCRdb trimmed the raw reads at Q25, called clones with MiXCR and kept productive beta chains. All rows with the same CDR3 protein become a single entry with the most common DNA and genes. The sample table holds roughly 710,000 distinct CDR3 sequences, of which around 40% were seen once. The ten largest account for roughly 30% of the sample. Sequenced sample: blood. Source of these receptors: a woman in her forties with Graves' hyperthyroidism.

A word on this clonotype: An end of the junction differs from the germline gene, which may be a read error. The chain links TRBV7-7 to TRBJ1-3; perhaps TRBD1 as D (6 bases). Germline V CDR1 and CDR2: SSHAT, FNYEAQ (reference sequence). The CDR3 has 14 residues. The CDR3 sequence: CASSLAGGAETIYF. The CDR3 DNA reads as TGTGCTAGCAGCTTAGCGGGGGGCGCCGAGACCATATATTTT. The full variable domain, with the rest looked up from reference TRBV7-7 and TRBJ1-3, is GAGVSQSPRYKVTKRGQDVTLRCDPISSHATLYWYQQALGQGPEFLTYFNYEAQPDKSGLPSDRFSAERPEGSISTLTIQRTEQRDSAMYRCASSLAGGAETIYFGEGSWLTVV.

At least ten counts were recorded for this clonotype. The chain is built from TRBV15 and TRBJ2-7; D could derive from TRBD1 or TRBD2 (6 bases each). Germline V gene sequence: CDR1 LNHNV, CDR2 YYDKDF (reference sequence). The CDR3 spans 14 residues. Trimming left V 6 bases short and J 0 bases short, with 12 bases between. CDR3 protein: CATSPGAISYEQYF. In DNA, the CDR3 is TGTGCCACCAGTCCGGGGGCAATCTCCTACGAGCAGTACTTC.

The chain has TRBV9 and TRBJ1-3, with 8 bases fitting TRBD1. The CDR3 has 14 residues. V dropped 3 bases and J dropped 10; count of bases not matched to a gene: 9. Germline V CDR1 and CDR2: SGDLS, YYNGEE. The CDR3 bases are TGTGCCAGCAGCGCCCAACAGGGGGTTTCGACCATATATTTT. Translation gives CASSAQQGVSTIYF.

V gene TRBV10-3 combines with J gene TRBJ2-3; no definite D call. CDR3 length: 13 amino acids. Germline V gene sequence: CDR1 ENHRY, CDR2 SYGVKD. V lost 0 bases to trimming and J lost 1 base, with 2 bases between them. CDR3 protein: CAISESRTDTQYF. The CDR3, as DNA: TGTGCCATCAGTGAGTCCCGCACAGATACGCAGTATTTT.

In this sample, this clonotype turned up a few times. CDR3 nucleotides: TGCAGCGTGGCACTCCTTCTTGGGGGGGACTCCTACGAGCAGTACTTC. It yields the protein CSVALLLGGDSYEQYF. J is TRBJ2-7 and V is TRBV29-1; TRBD2 matches 7 bases. Germline CDR1 reads SQVTM; CDR2 reads ANQGSEA. The CDR3 consists of 16 residues. V was clipped by 6 bases and J by 0 bases; unmatched bases: 14.

The table lists this clonotype with many counts. The rearrangement joins TRBV6-5 to TRBJ1-5; 7 bases are a match to TRBD1. The CDR3 runs 14 residues. The V gene end was trimmed by 2 bases and the J gene end by 7 bases; junction bases not matched to a gene: 5. The germline CDR1 and CDR2 sequences are MNHEY and SVGAGI. CDR3 DNA sequence: TGTGCCAGCAGTTACGAGATAGGGGGCCAGCCCCAGCATTTT. Translated, it gives CASSYEIGGQPQHF.

V is TRBV6-2 or TRBV6-3 and J is TRBJ2-7; D tentatively reads TRBD1 or TRBD2 (6 bases each). The V end was cut by 0 bases, the J end by 5 bases, with 20 bases between. This CDR3 has 17 amino acids. The V gene's germline CDR1 is MNHEY and CDR2 SVGEGT. The CDR3 region has the DNA TGTGCCAGCAGTTACTCGTCCGGCCAAGGGGGGAAAAACGAGCAGTACTTC. It encodes CASSYSSGQGGKNEQYF.

The chain recombines TRBV4-3 with TRBJ1-6; D possibly corresponds to TRBD1 (5 bases). The length of the CDR3 is 16 residues. The germline gives CDR1 LGHNA, CDR2 YSLEER. The V end lost 1 base, the J end lost 5 bases, and 12 bases lay between the germline ends. The CDR3 nucleotides are TGCGCCAGCAGCCAAGCAGTTGGGGCCCATAATTCACCCCTCCACTTT. Its translation: CASSQAVGAHNSPLHF.

The V and J genes are TRBV20-1 and TRBJ2-5; D possibly corresponds to TRBD2 (6 bases). This CDR3 is 17 amino acids long. Trimming shortened V by 4 bases and J by 2 bases, and 23 bases separated the two germline ends. CDR1 is DFQATT, CDR2 SNEGSKA, per germline (reference sequence). In DNA form, the CDR3 reads TGCAGTGCTACCCTGCCCCCGGGTAGCGGACTTCAAGAGACCCAGTACTTC. As protein: CSATLPPGSGLQETQYF.

The sample holds a few counts of this clonotype. The rearrangement joins TRBV12-3 or TRBV12-4 to TRBJ2-7; 9 nucleotides match TRBD1. V lost 6 bases to trimming and J lost 1 base; unmatched junction nucleotides: 4. The CDR3 consists of 14 residues. The CDR3 DNA reads as TGTGCCAGCAGGGTCGGGACAGGGTCCTACGAGCAGTACTTC. It encodes CASRVGTGSYEQYF.

J is TRBJ1-2 and V is TRBV29-1, with TRBD1 as a possible D gene (6 bases). The CDR3 extends over 11 amino acids. In germline, CDR1 is SQVTM, CDR2 ANQGSEA. Trimming took 2 bases from V and 7 from J, leaving 8 bases between them. CDR3: CSVETGTGYTF. The CDR3 bases are TGCAGCGTTGAAACAGGGACTGGCTACACCTTC.

This clonotype was picked up many times. For the CDR3, the DNA is TGCAGTGCCATCTACCAGGGGGGCAATCAGCCCCAGCATTTT. This encodes CSAIYQGGNQPQHF. The rearrangement joins TRBV20-1 to TRBJ1-5; 7 nucleotides agree with TRBD1. Germline V gene sequence: CDR1 DFQATT, CDR2 SNEGSKA (reference sequence). The ends lost 6 bases at V and 2 bases at J; junction bases unmatched: 7. CDR3 size: 14 residues.

V is TRBV30 and J is TRBJ1-3, with unresolved D. The CDR3 is made up of 14 amino acids. With 2 bases removed from V and 4 bases from J, the gap between germline ends came to 12 bases. The germline V gene has CDR1 GTSNPN and CDR2 SVGIG (reference sequence). Here the CDR3 reads CAWSPPVPGNTIYF. CDR3 coding DNA: TGTGCCTGGAGTCCTCCGGTTCCCGGAAACACCATATATTTT.

The chain has TRBV7-3 and TRBJ2-2; 8 nucleotides match TRBD1. V dropped 5 bases and J dropped 6; count of bases not matched to a gene: 11. The CDR3 sequence is 16 residues long. Germline V gene lookup returns CDR1 SGHTA and CDR2 FQGTGA. The CDR3 DNA reads TGTGCCAGCAGCCTTACAGGACAGGGAAGGGCCGGGGAGCTGTTTTTT. Translating gives CASSLTGQGRAGELFF.

In this sample, this clonotype turned up once. V and J are TRBV2 and TRBJ2-7, with 7 bases identical to TRBD1. Trimming took 2 bases from V and 2 from J; bases not matched to a gene: 6. CDR1 and CDR2 (germline): SNHLY, FYNNEI. The length of the CDR3 is 15 residues. The CDR3 DNA reads TGTGCCAGCAGTGAATCCCCGGGACAGACCTACGAGCAGTACTTC. Amino acids: CASSESPGQTYEQYF.

This rearrangement joins TRBV10-3 to TRBJ2-6; no clear D. The CDR3 has 16 amino acids. V lost 5 bases and J lost 6, with 17 bases in between. From germline, CDR1 is ENHRY and CDR2 SYGVKD. The CDR3 sequence: CAISSRATRPANVLTF. The DNA of the CDR3 is TGTGCCATCAGTTCCCGGGCCACACGGCCGGCCAACGTCCTGACTTTC.

This clonotype appeared many times. This chain uses TRBV11-2 with TRBJ1-3, with D tentatively TRBD1 (5 bases). V was clipped by 4 bases and J by 2 bases, with 18 bases between them. CDR3 length equals 17 residues. Germline V lookup: CDR1 SGHAT, CDR2 FQNNGV. The CDR3 spells CASSSKQAGRPGNTIYF. CDR3 coding DNA: TGTGCCAGCAGCTCCAAGCAAGCGGGACGGCCTGGAAACACCATATATTTT.

This chain uses TRBV4-3 with TRBJ1-2; D is perhaps TRBD1 (6 bases). Trimming left V 5 bases short and J 1 base short, with 23 bases between. CDR1 is LGHNA and CDR2 is YSLEER in the germline V gene. The CDR3 has 18 residues. This chain's CDR3 is CASSSEKGGQLLNYGYTF. The CDR3 coding sequence is TGCGCCAGCAGCTCCGAGAAAGGGGGACAACTACTTAACTATGGCTACACCTTC.

This clonotype was seen many times. This sequence joins TRBV4-3 and TRBJ2-7, with TRBD1 as a possible D gene (5 bases). CDR3 length: 13 residues. The germline V and J ends were trimmed by 0 bases and 9 bases, with 12 bases remaining between them. In germline, CDR1 is LGHNA, CDR2 YSLEER. CDR3 sequence: CASSQDGWGGQYF. Written as DNA, the CDR3 is TGCGCCAGCAGCCAAGATGGGTGGGGCGGGCAGTACTTC.

J is TRBJ2-2 and V is TRBV6-1; the D is unclear. The ends were cut back, 0 bases at V and 5 bases at J, with 10 bases in the middle. The CDR3 runs 15 residues. The germline CDR1 and CDR2 sequences are MNHNS and SASEGT. CDR3 DNA: TGTGCCAGCAGTGAAGCGCGTCCTGGAACCGGGGAGCTGTTTTTT. Translation: CASSEARPGTGELFF.